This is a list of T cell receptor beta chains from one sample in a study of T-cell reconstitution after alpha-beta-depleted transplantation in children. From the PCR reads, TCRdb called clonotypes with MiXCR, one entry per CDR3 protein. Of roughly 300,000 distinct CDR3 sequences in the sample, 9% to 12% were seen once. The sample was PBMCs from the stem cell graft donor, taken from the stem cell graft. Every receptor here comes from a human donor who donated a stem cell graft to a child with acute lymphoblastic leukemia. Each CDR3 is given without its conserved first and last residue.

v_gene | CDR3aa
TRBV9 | ASSVDGAGSPLH
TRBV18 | ASSLKIGGTEAF
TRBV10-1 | ASKQGFAEAF
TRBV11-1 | ASSFPSRDGGPDTEAF
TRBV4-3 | ASSQEAGFPKDTQY
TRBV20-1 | SARVLLRVAGGGIFNYEQY
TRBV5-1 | ASSLIRSASTDTQY
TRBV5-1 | ASSLGVPTGEQY
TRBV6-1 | ASSHTGGAGLGTGELF
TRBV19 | ASSVAGSTEAF
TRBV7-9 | ASSLARTSTDTH
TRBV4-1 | ASSQRTGTPKNIQY
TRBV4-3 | ASSQGPVSYEQY
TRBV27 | ASSKTSGRAGEQY
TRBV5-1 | ASSLGDITDTQY
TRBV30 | AWSPLAGWLETQY
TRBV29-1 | SGFWNTEAF
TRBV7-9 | ASTSSYDLRGDTQY
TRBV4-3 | ASSQDGTGGYEQY
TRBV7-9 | ASSRGLATYEQY
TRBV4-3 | ASSQVYPTNTEAF
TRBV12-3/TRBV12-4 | ASAPLGGTSTEAF
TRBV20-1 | SATSGSRINYEQY
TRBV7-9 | ASSLGSGRDNEQF
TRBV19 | ASSRNPGQKETHY
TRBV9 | ASSERQELYEQY
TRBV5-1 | ASSLESSGTDTQY
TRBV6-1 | ASSDGVGEQF
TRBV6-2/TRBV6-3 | ASGTSASYEQY
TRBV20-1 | SARTGGPGTDTQY
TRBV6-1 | ASSPGLEAGGYT
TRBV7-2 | ASSSTSGRASEQF
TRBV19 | ASSKGGPTYNEQF
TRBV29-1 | SVAGGPNTEAF
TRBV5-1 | ASSFSRTYEQY
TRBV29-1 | SVEDGSQGANTGELF
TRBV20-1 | SARSGTSSYEQY
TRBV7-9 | ASFRMAGGMNTEAF
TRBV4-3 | ASSQDFGHEQF
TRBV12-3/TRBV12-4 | ASSLSPRAYEQY
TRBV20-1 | SAPWTGTDTQY
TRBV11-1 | ASSTRTGTSGRVYNEQF
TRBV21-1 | ASSATVRQEPIYGYT
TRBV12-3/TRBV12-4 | ASTLGTFKSGF
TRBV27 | ASSALGGTYGYT
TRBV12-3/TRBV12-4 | ASSPGRGEKLF
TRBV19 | ASSGQGGGTEAF
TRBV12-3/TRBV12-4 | ASGVGYEQF
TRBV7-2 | ASSLGLGGRGGFSYEQY
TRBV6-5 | ASARGDIYEQY
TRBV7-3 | ASSPSPGGNTEAF
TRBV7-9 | ASSSEGRGIETQY
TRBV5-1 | ASSLSSGLSYEQY
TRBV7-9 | ASSFWTGIADTQY
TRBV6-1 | ASRIAGGSSYEQY